The clone carrying this T cell receptor beta chain was seen ten or more times. The target antigen is unknown. The CDR3 extends over 17 amino acids. Germline loops: CDR1 LGHNA, CDR2 YSLEER. J lost 1 base, V lost 3 bases, and 5 bases had no gene match. TCRdb re-analysed the RT-PCR reads in MiXCR, keeping a single row per CDR3 protein. The sample includes about 180,000 distinct CDR3 sequences, about a tenth seen only once; the top ten take roughly a tenth. These data are taken from a study of response to subunit inactivated influenza vaccine. General study results and limits: Authors suggested few new T cells are recruited by each seasonal influenza vaccination.

The V and J genes are TRBV4-3 and TRBJ2-1; TRBD2 aligns across 11 bases. Source: non-naive T cells sorted from PBMCs, taken on the day of vaccination. The sequence came from a man in his fifties who received an inactivated influenza vaccine. CDR3 loop: CASSHGLAGDSYNEQFF. The CDR3, as DNA: TGCGCCAGCAGCCACGGACTAGCGGGTGATTCCTACAATGAGCAGTTCTTC.